This entry lists 9 T cell receptor beta chains sequenced from one sample in a study of identifying expanded T cells in peripheral blood (dated by TCRdb to the late 2010s). Libraries came from the immunoSEQ multiplex PCR assay. TCRdb's version of the immuneACCESS table is confined to in-frame rearrangements and falls short of the full clone set. An unresolved V gene accounts for under half of the shortfall where checked; the remainder is of unknown origin. In this sample the table shows tens of thousands of clones, around four fifths of which occur a single time. The ten largest clones represent approximately 19% of the sample. The sequenced sample was blood. These receptors all stem from a person aged 18 to 75 in good health.

The V and J genes are TRBV15 and TRBJ2-1; 14 bases are a match to TRBD2. J gave up 2 bases and V 1 base, and 4 bases lay outside the gene matches. This CDR3 has 18 residues. Germline CDR1 and CDR2: LNHNV and YYDKDF (reference sequence). Here the CDR3 reads CATSRGGLAGATYNEQFF. CDR3 DNA sequence: TGTGCCACCAGCAGAGGGGGACTAGCGGGGGCCACCTACAATGAGCAGTTCTTC.

The chain carries TRBV6-5 and TRBJ1-2; 7 bases match TRBD1. Germline V gene lookup returns CDR1 MNHEY and CDR2 SVGAGI. V was clipped by 4 bases and J by 2 bases; unmatched bases: 10. This CDR3 has 16 residues. The CDR3 sequence is CASSSVRQGYNYGYTF. The CDR3 nucleotides are TGTGCCAGCAGTTCGGTCCGACAGGGATACAACTATGGCTACACCTTC.

The V call is TRBV19, the J call TRBJ2-5, with 7 nucleotides matching TRBD2. This CDR3 contains 16 residues. Per the germline V gene, CDR1 is LNHDA and CDR2 is SQIVND (reference sequence). With 1 base clipped from V and 4 bases from J, the junction kept 9 bases outside the gene matches. DNA for the CDR3: TGTGCCAGTAGTATAGGCCTAGCGGAGTGGGGAGAGACCCAGTACTTC. This encodes CASSIGLAEWGETQYF.

This chain joins TRBV9 and TRBJ1-5; 7 nucleotides agree with TRBD1. The germline gives CDR1 SGDLS, CDR2 YYNGEE. The length of the CDR3 is 15 residues. The V gene end was trimmed by 0 bases and the J gene end by 0 bases; junction bases not matched to a gene: 0. The CDR3: CASSVGDSSNQPQHF. The CDR3 DNA reads as TGTGCCAGCAGCGTAGGGGACAGTAGCAATCAGCCCCAGCATTTT.

V usage is TRBV7-9 and J usage is TRBJ2-1, with TRBD2 matching 10 bases. The junction had 2 bases not matched to a gene; V was cut back by 6 bases and J by 0 bases. This CDR3 contains 15 residues. CDR1 SEHNR and CDR2 FQNEAQ come from the germline V gene (reference sequence). The CDR3, as DNA: TGTGCCAGCAGGGCTAGCGGGAGCTCCTACAATGAGCAGTTCTTC. Translated: CASRASGSSYNEQFF.

This chain connects TRBV5-1 to TRBJ2-3; 7 positions match TRBD2. With 0 bases clipped from V and 4 bases from J, the junction kept 8 bases outside the gene matches. There are 16 residues in the CDR3. From germline, CDR1 is SGHRS and CDR2 YFSETQ. CDR3 sequence: CASSLGGGASPDTQYF. CDR3 coding DNA: TGCGCCAGCAGCTTGGGCGGGGGAGCATCCCCAGATACGCAGTATTTT. Full variable domain (rest looked up from reference TRBV5-1 and TRBJ2-3): KAGVTQTPRYLIKTRGQQVTLSCSPISGHRSVSWYQQTPGQGLQFLFEYFSETQRNKGNFPGRFSGRQFSNSRSEMNVSTLELGDSALYLCASSLGGGASPDTQYFGPGTRLTVL.

The chain joins TRBV18 to TRBJ1-1; TRBD1 aligns across 7 bases. This CDR3 comprises 14 residues. CDR1 is KGHSH, CDR2 LQKENI, per germline. V was pared by 4 bases and J by 6 bases, with 8 bases of the junction left unmatched. As DNA, the CDR3 is TGTGCCAGCTCACTCTCACAGGGGTTCTCTGAAGCTTTCTTT. It translates to CASSLSQGFSEAFF.

The chain uses TRBV11-3 and TRBJ2-2; D gene ambiguous. Trimming removed 3 bases at V and 5 bases at J, with 13 bases between. Per the germline V gene, CDR1 is SGHNT and CDR2 is YENEEA. This CDR3 region has 15 residues. The DNA of the CDR3 is TGTGCCAGCAGCTTGGGATTCGGTCGAACCGGGGAGCTGTTTTTT. This gives the protein CASSLGFGRTGELFF.

This clone appeared a single time. The chain recombines TRBV5-1 with TRBJ2-2; a possible D gene is TRBD1 (5 bases). The V gene's germline CDR1 is SGHRS and CDR2 YFSETQ. The length of the CDR3 is 16 residues. V gave up 5 bases and J gave up 1 base, with 15 bases separating them. The CDR3 region is CASREPGRVNTGELFF. CDR3 coding DNA: TGCGCCAGCAGAGAACCCGGCAGGGTGAACACCGGGGAGCTGTTTTTT.